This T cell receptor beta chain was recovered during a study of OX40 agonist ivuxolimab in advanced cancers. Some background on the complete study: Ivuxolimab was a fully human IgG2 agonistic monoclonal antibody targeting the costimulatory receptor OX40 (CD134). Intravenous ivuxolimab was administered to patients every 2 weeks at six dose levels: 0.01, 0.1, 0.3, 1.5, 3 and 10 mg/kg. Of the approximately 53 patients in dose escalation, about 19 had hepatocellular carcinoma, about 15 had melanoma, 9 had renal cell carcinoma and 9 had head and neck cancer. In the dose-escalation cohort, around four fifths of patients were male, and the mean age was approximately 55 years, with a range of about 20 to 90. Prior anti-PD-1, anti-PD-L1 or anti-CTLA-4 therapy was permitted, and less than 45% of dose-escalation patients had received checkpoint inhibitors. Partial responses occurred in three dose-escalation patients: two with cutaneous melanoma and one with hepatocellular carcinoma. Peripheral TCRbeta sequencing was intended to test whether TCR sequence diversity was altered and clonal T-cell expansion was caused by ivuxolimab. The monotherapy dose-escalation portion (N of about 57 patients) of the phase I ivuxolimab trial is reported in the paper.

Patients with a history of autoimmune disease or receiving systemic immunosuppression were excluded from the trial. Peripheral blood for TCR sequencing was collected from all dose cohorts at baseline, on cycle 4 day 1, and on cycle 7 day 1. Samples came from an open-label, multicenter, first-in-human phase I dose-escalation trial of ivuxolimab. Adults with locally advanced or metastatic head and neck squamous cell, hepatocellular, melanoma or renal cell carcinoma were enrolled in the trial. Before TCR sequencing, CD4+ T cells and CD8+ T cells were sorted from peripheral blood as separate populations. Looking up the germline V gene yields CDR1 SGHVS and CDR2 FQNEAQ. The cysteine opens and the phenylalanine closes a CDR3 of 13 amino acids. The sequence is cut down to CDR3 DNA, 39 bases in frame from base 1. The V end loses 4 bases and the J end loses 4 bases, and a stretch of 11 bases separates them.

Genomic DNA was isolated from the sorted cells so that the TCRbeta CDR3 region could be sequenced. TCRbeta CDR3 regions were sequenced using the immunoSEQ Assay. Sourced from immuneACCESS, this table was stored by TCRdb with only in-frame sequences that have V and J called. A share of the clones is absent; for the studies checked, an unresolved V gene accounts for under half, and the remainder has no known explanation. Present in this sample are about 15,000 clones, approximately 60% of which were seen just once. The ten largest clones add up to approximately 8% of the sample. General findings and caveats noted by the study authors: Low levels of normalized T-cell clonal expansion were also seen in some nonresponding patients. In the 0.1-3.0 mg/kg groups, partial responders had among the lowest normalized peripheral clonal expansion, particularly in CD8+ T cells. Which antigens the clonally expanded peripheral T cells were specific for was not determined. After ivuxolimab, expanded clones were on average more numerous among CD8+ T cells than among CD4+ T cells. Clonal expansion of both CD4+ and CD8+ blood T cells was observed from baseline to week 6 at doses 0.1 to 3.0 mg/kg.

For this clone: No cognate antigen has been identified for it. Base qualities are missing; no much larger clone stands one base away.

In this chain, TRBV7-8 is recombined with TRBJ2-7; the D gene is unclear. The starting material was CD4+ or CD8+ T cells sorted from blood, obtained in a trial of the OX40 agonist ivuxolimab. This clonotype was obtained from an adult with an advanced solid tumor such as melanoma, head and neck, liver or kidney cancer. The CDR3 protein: CASSSYGEYEQYF. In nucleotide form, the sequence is TGTGCCAGCAGCTCCTATGGGGAATACGAGCAGTACTTC.